The 5 T cell receptor beta chains reported below all come from one sample, sequenced in a study of T cells in Graves' hyperthyroidism and ophthalmopathy. The CDR3 regions of TCR beta were amplified from RNA transcripts. The study used the HTBI primer set for a first-round RT-PCR of the TCR CDR3. Via MiXCR, TCRdb re-called the multiplex PCR reads, giving one row per CDR3 protein. The sample shows 450,000 to 650,000 distinct CDR3 sequences, roughly 20% of them seen only once. Sequenced material: blood. Receptor source: a young man with Graves' hyperthyroidism.

This clonotype was seen ten or more times. This chain links TRBV6-1 with TRBJ1-2, with D uncertain. CDR1 MNHNS and CDR2 SASEGT come from the germline V gene. This CDR3 region has 13 residues. Trimming took off 3 bases at V and 0 bases at J, with 5 bases between the two ends. Written as DNA, the CDR3 is TGTGCCAGCAGTGACGGGGCTAACTATGGCTACACCTTC. This encodes CASSDGANYGYTF.

This clonotype has at least ten counts. The V call is TRBV24-1, the J call TRBJ2-2; TRBD1 is a possible D gene (6 bases). Trimming took off 7 bases at V and 2 bases at J, with 16 bases between the two ends. The germline V gene encodes CDR1 KGHDR and CDR2 SFDVKD. This CDR3 is 16 amino acids long. Here the CDR3 reads CATSDAKQGNTGELFF. DNA for the CDR3: TGTGCCACCAGCGATGCTAAACAGGGTAACACCGGGGAGCTGTTTTTT.

This clonotype was counted many times. The chain uses TRBV28 and TRBJ2-5, with TRBD2 matching 10 bases. Trimming at V came to 1 base and at J to 2 bases, leaving 7 bases not matched to a gene. The CDR3 is made up of 17 amino acids. The germline CDR1 and CDR2 sequences are MDHEN and SYDVKM. CDR3 loop: CASSLFPSGGFQETQYF. As DNA, the CDR3 is TGTGCCAGCAGTTTATTTCCTAGCGGGGGTTTTCAAGAGACCCAGTACTTC. Drawing the rest from reference TRBV28 and TRBJ2-5, the complete variable domain is DVKVTQSSRYLVKRTGEKVFLECVQDMDHENMFWYRQDPGLGLRLIYFSYDVKMKEKGDIPEGYSVSREKKERFSLILESASTNQTSMYLCASSLFPSGGFQETQYFGPGTRLLVL.

This chain joins TRBV5-6 and TRBJ2-2, with 7 bases fitting TRBD2. Per germline, CDR1 SGHDT and CDR2 YYEEEE. This CDR3 spans 16 amino acids. Trimming cost V 2 bases and J 2 bases; bases outside gene matches: 6. In nucleotides, the CDR3 is TGTGCCAGCAGCTTAGGGCTAGCGGAAAACACCGGGGAGCTGTTTTTT. Amino acid sequence: CASSLGLAENTGELFF.

This chain links TRBV12-3 or TRBV12-4 with TRBJ1-2, with D unresolved. The CDR3 spans 15 residues. The V gene lost 7 bases and the J gene lost 4 bases, with 19 bases spanning the gap. The CDR3 nucleotides read TGTGCCAGCACCTTAGCCCTTGGGCAACCCTATGGCTACACCTTC. Its translation is CASTLALGQPYGYTF.